This TCR beta chain stems from a study of cytomegalovirus exposure and HLA in healthy donors. V was cut by 3 bases and J by 1 base, with 9 bases left in between. Per the germline V gene, CDR1 is SGHVS and CDR2 is FNYEAQ. This CDR3 contains 14 residues. A remark on this clone: Antigen: not known.

Overall study results and limits: Rare TCR sequences predominated, though certain public TCRs were found in many donors. The authors later linked a missense DCLRE1C variant to TCR beta V- and J-gene trimming. Later work associated fewer than 20,000 TCR beta sequences with HLA alleles at 0.05 false discovery rate.

The PCR ran on 60 Vbeta and 13 Jbeta primers. Original data processing: A later analysis counted about 80 million unique TCR beta chains, some 11 million shared. Profiling relied on immunoSEQ multiplex PCR, and the TCRdb table lists in-frame clones only, not all of them. The V and J calls and clone size were taken over from that table, and D and trimming were inferred from the DNA. The repertoire holds roughly 170,000 clones, with approximately 81% as singletons. The J gene is TRBJ1-1, the V gene TRBV7-6; D unresolved. This TCR was recovered from a woman in her 30s in good health and CMV-seronegative. The source material was PBMCs. CDR3 bases: TGTGCCAGCAGCTTTGGGCCAGGGAACACTGAAGCTTTCTTT. Its translation is CASSFGPGNTEAFF.